These 23 T cell receptor beta chains share one sample of origin, sequenced in a study of PD-L1 blockade in urothelial cancer. Data came from immunoSEQ multiplex PCR; TCRdb stores just in-frame clones and leaves some out. The table includes more than 45,000 clones, about 80% detected once. This sample comprised PBMCs, obtained around atezolizumab (anti-PD-L1) treatment. The source of these receptors is a man in his 70s with urothelial cancer.

The chain has TRBV5-4 and TRBJ1-2; maybe TRBD1 (6 bases). The CDR3 spans 16 residues. Trimming shortened V by 4 bases and J by 0 bases, and 16 bases separated the two germline ends. Germline CDR1 is SGHNT and CDR2 is YYREEE (reference sequence). CDR3 sequence (DNA): TGTGCCAGCAGCCCCTATTCCCGGACAGCTAACTATGGCTACACCTTC. As protein: CASSPYSRTANYGYTF.

V is TRBV25-1 and J is TRBJ1-5, with D hard to call. This CDR3 spans 13 amino acids. The germline V gene encodes CDR1 MGHDK and CDR2 SYGVNS. V was cut by 5 bases and J by 0 bases, with 5 bases left in between. The CDR3 region is CASSLRSNQPQHF. In DNA, the CDR3 is TGTGCCAGCAGTCTCCGTAGCAATCAGCCCCAGCATTTT.

The chain has TRBV7-9 and TRBJ2-5; tentative D call: TRBD1 (5 bases). Germline V gives CDR1 SEHNR, CDR2 FQNEAQ (reference sequence). CDR3 size: 13 residues. Trimming removed 5 bases from V and 4 bases from J, with 11 bases in between. CDR3 nucleotides: TGTGCCAGCAGCCATGCAGGGATAGAGACCCAGTACTTC. Translating it yields CASSHAGIETQYF.

The V call is TRBV5-1, the J call TRBJ2-2; tentatively, D is TRBD1 (6 bases). Germline lookup yields CDR1 SGHRS and CDR2 YFSETQ. The ends were cut back, 1 base at V and 4 bases at J, with 14 bases in the middle. This CDR3 contains 16 residues. The CDR3 sequence is CASSLLAGAVTGELFF. CDR3 sequence (DNA): TGCGCCAGCAGCTTGTTAGCAGGGGCGGTCACCGGGGAGCTGTTTTTT.

This chain uses TRBV27 with TRBJ2-2, with D perhaps TRBD1 (5 bases). Germline CDR1 is MNHEY and CDR2 is SMNVEV (reference sequence). Trimming took 4 bases from V and 1 from J, leaving 10 bases between them. The CDR3 runs 15 residues. The chain's CDR3 is CASSSGQGNTGELFF. The CDR3 DNA reads as TGTGCCAGCAGTTCCGGGCAGGGGAACACCGGGGAGCTGTTTTTT.

The genes are TRBV7-2 and TRBJ1-5; D not certain. Trimming pared 3 bases from V and 6 bases from J, leaving 6 bases between. Germline CDR1 and CDR2: SGHTA and FQGNSA. The CDR3 loop spans 12 amino acids. DNA for the CDR3: TGTGCCAGCAGCTTTTCTAGTCAGCCCCAGCATTTT. Translation gives CASSFSSQPQHF.

This chain joins TRBV4-3 and TRBJ2-5; D perhaps matches TRBD1 (6 bases). Germline CDR1 and CDR2: LGHNA and YSLEER. Deletions cut 0 bases from V and 7 bases from J, with 18 bases between. The CDR3 consists of 16 residues. CDR3 coding DNA: TGCGCCAGCAGCCAAGATGCAGGGGATAGGTTTGGGACCCAGTACTTC. This translates into CASSQDAGDRFGTQYF.

V and J are TRBV21-1 and TRBJ1-5; TRBD1, as called in the table, went unchecked against the DNA. TRBV21-1 is a pseudogene. This CDR3 spans 17 amino acids. Written as DNA, the CDR3 is TGTGCCAGCCGATCCCTACGACACGGCGCGTGCAATCAGCCCCAGCATTTT. Its protein product is CASRSLRHGACNQPQHF.

This chain joins TRBV11-3 and TRBJ2-1, with 7 bases that match TRBD2. The trim removed 9 bases at V and 8 bases at J, leaving 7 bases unmatched. Germline V lookup: CDR1 SGHNT, CDR2 YENEEA. The CDR3 extends over 12 amino acids. The CDR3 region is CASAGRRDEQFF. DNA for the CDR3: TGTGCCAGTGCCGGGAGGAGGGATGAGCAGTTCTTC. The variable domain in full, completed from reference TRBV11-3 and TRBJ2-1, reads EAGVVQSPRYKIIEKKQPVAFWCNPISGHNTLYWYLQNLGQGPELLIRYENEEAVDDSQLPKDRFSAERLKGVDSTLKIQPAELGDSAVYLCASAGRRDEQFFGPGTRLTVL.

The chain links TRBV15 to TRBJ2-5; D possibly corresponds to TRBD2 (6 bases). The V end was cut by 0 bases, the J end by 4 bases, with 12 bases between. The CDR3 sequence is 15 residues long. CDR1 and CDR2 from the germline V gene are LNHNV and YYDKDF (reference sequence). CDR3 in DNA: TGTGCCACCAGCAGAGACCCCAACGGGGGAGAGACCCAGTACTTC. Translation: CATSRDPNGGETQYF.

The chain links TRBV7-2 to TRBJ2-3, with a tentative D call TRBD2 (5 bases). Trimming took off 3 bases at V and 5 bases at J, with 12 bases between the two ends. The CDR3 consists of 14 residues. The V gene's germline CDR1 is SGHTA and CDR2 FQGNSA. CDR3 bases: TGTGCCAGCAGCTTGGTTGTGGCGGGAGATACGCAGTATTTT. It encodes CASSLVVAGDTQYF.

J is TRBJ1-3 and V is TRBV5-4; 11 nucleotides align to TRBD1. Trimming cost V 3 bases and J 4 bases; bases outside gene matches: 3. The length of the CDR3 is 15 residues. Per germline, CDR1 SGHNT and CDR2 YYREEE (reference sequence). CDR3 coding DNA: TGTGCCAGCAGCTCGGGGACAGGGGGGGGAAACACCATATATTTT. Its translation: CASSSGTGGGNTIYF.

This rearrangement joins TRBV2 to TRBJ2-3, with 10 bases that match TRBD2. The germline CDR1 and CDR2 sequences are SNHLY and FYNNEI. Trimming took 4 bases from V and 0 from J; bases not matched to a gene: 4. This CDR3 comprises 16 residues. The CDR3 is CASSAVTSGSTDTQYF. CDR3 in DNA: TGTGCCAGCAGTGCCGTGACTAGCGGGAGCACAGATACGCAGTATTTT.

The chain combines TRBV5-5 with TRBJ2-7; TRBD2 matches 11 bases. J lost 5 bases, V lost 4 bases, and 8 bases had no gene match. The CDR3 contains 15 residues. In germline, CDR1 is SGHKS, CDR2 YYEKEE (reference sequence). CDR3: CASSKTSGSVNEQYF. DNA of the CDR3: TGTGCCAGCAGCAAAACTAGCGGGAGTGTGAACGAGCAGTACTTC. Combining the CDR3 with reference TRBV5-5 and TRBJ2-7 gives the whole variable domain DAGVTQSPTHLIKTRGQQVTLRCSPISGHKSVSWYQQVLGQGPQFIFQYYEKEERGRGNFPDRFSARQFPNYSSELNVNALLLGDSALYLCASSKTSGSVNEQYFGPGTRLTVT.

This chain uses TRBV19 with TRBJ1-2; TRBD1 aligns across 7 bases. Germline lookup yields CDR1 LNHDA and CDR2 SQIVND (reference sequence). The CDR3 length is 13 residues. The ends lost 4 bases at V and 8 bases at J; junction bases unmatched: 7. The CDR3 DNA is TGTGCCAGTAGTACTCAGGACAGGTACGGCTACACCTTC. As protein: CASSTQDRYGYTF.

This chain uses TRBV6-5 with TRBJ2-3; D may be TRBD2 (7 bases). The CDR3 totals 16 residues. The V end was cut by 3 bases, the J end by 0 bases, with 13 bases between. CDR1 and CDR2 (germline): MNHEY, SVGAGI. The CDR3 region is CASSYGAGASTDTQYF. DNA of the CDR3: TGTGCCAGCAGTTATGGCGCGGGGGCTAGCACAGATACGCAGTATTTT.

V and J are TRBV28 and TRBJ1-1, with D tentatively TRBD1 (6 bases). Germline-derived CDR1 and CDR2 are MDHEN and SYDVKM. V was trimmed by 0 bases and J by 1 base, leaving 12 bases between them. This CDR3 has 16 residues. The CDR3 loop reads CASSLWDRVKNTEAFF. CDR3 DNA sequence: TGTGCCAGCAGTTTATGGGACAGAGTCAAGAACACTGAAGCTTTCTTT.

Here the CDR3 DNA reads TGCAGCGGGGGGACAGGGGGAGGCACTGAAGCTTTCTTT. This translates into CSGGTGGGTEAFF. The chain couples TRBV29-1 to TRBJ1-1; 11 bases line up with TRBD1. The V segment lost 7 bases and the J segment 4 bases; nucleotides outside the gene matches: 5. The CDR3 extends over 13 amino acids. Germline lookup yields CDR1 SQVTM and CDR2 ANQGSEA.

The chain employs TRBV7-8 and TRBJ2-4, with D perhaps matching TRBD1 (5 bases). This CDR3 region has 16 residues. V was cut by 4 bases and J by 5 bases, with 18 bases left in between. CDR1 SGHVS and CDR2 FQNEAQ come from the germline V gene. The CDR3 bases are TGTGCCAGCAGCTCGAGCCCACAGGATTTCGAAAACATTCAGTACTTC. As protein: CASSSSPQDFENIQYF.

This chain joins TRBV6-1 and TRBJ1-1, with D possibly matching TRBD1 (5 bases). This CDR3 is 14 amino acids long. Trimming stripped 3 bases from V and 3 bases from J, with 11 bases between. The germline CDR1 and CDR2 sequences are MNHNS and SASEGT. CDR3 in DNA: TGTGCCAGCAGTGAGGGCCAGGGTTACACTGAAGCTTTCTTT. This codes for CASSEGQGYTEAFF.

The chain is built from TRBV6-5 and TRBJ1-3; 8 bases are shared with TRBD1. This CDR3 spans 15 amino acids. The germline gives CDR1 MNHEY, CDR2 SVGAGI. With V trimmed by 7 bases and J by 2 bases, 7 bases remained unmatched. The CDR3, as DNA: TGTGCCAGCACTCCGCTGACAGGGGCTGGAAACACCATATATTTT. It encodes CASTPLTGAGNTIYF.

The V and J genes are TRBV5-1 and TRBJ2-5; D possibly corresponds to TRBD2 (7 bases). This CDR3 comprises 16 residues. CDR1 SGHRS and CDR2 YFSETQ come from the germline V gene. V gave up 0 bases and J gave up 0 bases, with 12 bases separating them. The CDR3 DNA follows: TGCGCCAGCAGCTTGGCGAGGGGGGGGTACCAAGAGACCCAGTACTTC. Translated, it gives CASSLARGGYQETQYF.

The rearrangement links TRBV11-2 to TRBJ2-1; 8 bases align to TRBD2. Germline V gene lookup returns CDR1 SGHAT and CDR2 FQNNGV. J was trimmed by 8 bases and V by 2 bases; bases with no gene match: 11. The CDR3 sequence is 16 residues long. The CDR3 reads CASSLRISSGTDEQFF. In DNA form, the CDR3 reads TGTGCCAGCAGCTTAAGGATTAGTAGCGGGACGGATGAGCAGTTCTTC.